Listed here are 6 T cell receptor beta chains from one sample, sequenced in a study of radiation and T cells in renal cell carcinoma. Indicated time point: baseline pretreatment blood. Treatment described: 15 Gy SBRT to primary tumor, nephrectomy 4 weeks later. The table came from immunoSEQ multiplex PCR; TCRdb's copy has only in-frame clones and leaves some out. This sample carries 85,000 to 100,000 clones, 70% to 90% of them seen once, and the ten largest clones take 6% to 9%. The specimen was blood, collected from a patient whose treatment included radiotherapy and nephrectomy. Every receptor here comes from a man between 45 and 60 years old with renal cell carcinoma.

The chain combines TRBV28 with TRBJ1-2, with 7 bases lining up with TRBD1. The CDR3 loop spans 18 amino acids. Germline CDR1 and CDR2: MDHEN and SYDVKM. Trimming at V came to 5 bases and at J to 2 bases, leaving 17 bases not matched to a gene. CDR3 sequence: CASSHNTRFDRANYGYTF. The CDR3 bases are TGTGCCAGCAGTCATAATACTCGATTTGACAGGGCGAACTATGGCTACACCTTC.

This clone has more than one count but fewer than ten. The chain has TRBV7-9 and TRBJ1-5; D might be TRBD1 (6 bases). The germline V and J ends were trimmed by 6 bases and 7 bases, with 22 bases remaining between them. Germline V lookup: CDR1 SEHNR, CDR2 FQNEAQ (reference sequence). There are 16 residues in the CDR3. CDR3 bases: TGTGCCAGCAGTTCGTTGAGGGCAGGGGCTTGGCAGCCCCAGCATTTT. Protein product: CASSSLRAGAWQPQHF.

The chain carries TRBV28 and TRBJ1-4; D perhaps matches TRBD1 (5 bases). CDR1 and CDR2 (germline): MDHEN, SYDVKM. This CDR3 region has 16 residues. V lost 4 bases and J 0 bases, leaving 12 bases between the germline ends. CDR3 bases: TGTGCCAGCAGTTCCATTCAAGGGGCAACTAATGAAAAACTGTTTTTT. The encoded protein is CASSSIQGATNEKLFF.

This clone appeared once. V is TRBV2 and J is TRBJ2-7, with D perhaps assigned TRBD1 or TRBD2 (5 bases each). Germline V gene data show CDR1 as SNHLY and CDR2 as FYNNEI. The CDR3 loop spans 14 amino acids. The germline V and J ends were trimmed by 7 bases and 7 bases, with 20 bases remaining between them. The CDR3 here is CASIFRDGTAEQYF. In DNA form, the CDR3 reads TGTGCCAGCATCTTCAGGGACGGCACCGCGGAGCAGTACTTC.

The chain has TRBV19 and TRBJ1-1; D is ambiguous. CDR1 and CDR2 from the germline V gene are LNHDA and SQIVND (reference sequence). The CDR3 extends over 12 amino acids. V gave up 10 bases and J gave up 4 bases, with 13 bases separating them. The chain's CDR3 is CATTVGSTEAFF. CDR3 DNA sequence: TGTGCCACCACAGTAGGGAGCACTGAAGCTTTCTTT.

CDR3 DNA sequence: TGTGCCAGCTCACCCTCTCAAGGGGGAGGAGATACGCAGTATTTT. Translation: CASSPSQGGGDTQYF. The chain joins TRBV18 to TRBJ2-3; D possibly uses TRBD1 or TRBD2 (6 bases each). CDR3 length equals 15 residues. Germline CDR1 and CDR2: KGHSH and LQKENI. V lost 3 bases to trimming and J lost 5 bases, with 15 bases between them.